Shown below are 14 T cell receptor beta chains from a single sample sequenced in a study of blood T cell repertoires in COVID-19. Only in-frame clones appear in the TCRdb table, and some are missing; sequencing was by immunoSEQ multiplex PCR. Of about 170,000 clones in the sample, around 80% were seen once. The sequenced sample consisted of PBMCs or T cells enriched from blood (not recorded which). These receptors were obtained from a woman aged 50 to 60 in a cohort exposed to, infected with or recovered from COVID-19 (not recorded which).

The chain carries TRBV10-1 and TRBJ2-1, with 11 bases fitting TRBD2. The J segment lost 5 bases and the V segment lost 0 bases, leaving 3 bases of the junction unmatched. Per germline, CDR1 WNHNN and CDR2 SYGVQD (reference sequence). The CDR3 runs 16 residues. CDR3 coding DNA: TGCGCCAGCAGTGAGTCAGGGACTAGCGGCCACAATGAGCAGTTCTTC. It yields the protein CASSESGTSGHNEQFF.

This clone was recorded only once. V usage is TRBV15 and J usage is TRBJ2-4; D not resolved. Trimming left V 0 bases short and J 5 bases short, with 8 bases between. This CDR3 spans 14 amino acids. The V gene's germline CDR1 is LNHNV and CDR2 YYDKDF (reference sequence). CDR3 coding DNA: TGTGCCACCAGCAGAGAAAACTACCAAAACATTCAGTACTTC. The encoded protein is CATSRENYQNIQYF.

A remark on this clone: This specimen includes other DNA sequences encoding the same CDR3. The chain links TRBV3-1 (or the pseudogene TRBV3-2) to TRBJ1-5, with no clear D. The CDR3 is 13 amino acids. Germline assignment: CDR1 LGHDT and CDR2 YNNKEL (reference sequence). Deletions cut 0 bases from V and 3 bases from J, with 3 bases between. The CDR3 nucleotides are TGTGCCAGCAGCCAAGATCTCAATCAGCCCCAGCATTTT. Residues: CASSQDLNQPQHF.

The chain couples TRBV19 to TRBJ1-2; weak D call: TRBD1 (5 bases). Germline lookup yields CDR1 LNHDA and CDR2 SQIVND (reference sequence). The CDR3 runs to 14 residues. Between the trimmed V and J ends, which lost 4 bases and 2 bases, there was a span of 11 bases. The CDR3 DNA sequence: TGTGCCAGTAGTACTGGACACCTAAACTATGGCTACACCTTC. It specifies CASSTGHLNYGYTF.

The CDR3, as DNA: TGTGCCAGCAGTTCCCCCAGGGGGCTCATCTACGAGCAGTACTTC. It is translated as CASSSPRGLIYEQYF. The V and J genes are TRBV6-5 and TRBJ2-7; 8 bases fit TRBD1. CDR3 length: 15 amino acids. Germline-derived CDR1 and CDR2 are MNHEY and SVGAGI. The J segment lost 3 bases and the V segment lost 4 bases, leaving 8 bases of the junction unmatched.

This chain joins TRBV7-2 and TRBJ1-2; TRBD1 matches at 8 bases. J lost 6 bases, V lost 6 bases, and 6 bases had no gene match. Germline-derived CDR1 and CDR2 are SGHTA and FQGNSA. This CDR3 comprises 13 residues. CDR3 sequence reads: CASSSSTGDGYTF. The CDR3 coding sequence is TGTGCCAGCAGTTCCTCGACAGGGGATGGCTACACCTTC. The entire variable domain, with the rest obtained from reference TRBV7-2 and TRBJ1-2, is as follows: GAGVSQSPSNKVTEKGKDVELRCDPISGHTALYWYRQSLGQGLEFLIYFQGNSAPDKSGLPSDRFSAERTGGSVSTLTIQRTQQEDSAVYLCASSSSTGDGYTFGSGTRLTVV.

The rearrangement joins TRBV5-4 to TRBJ1-1; no definite D call. The germline CDR1 and CDR2 sequences are SGHNT and YYREEE (reference sequence). Trimming pared 4 bases from V and 7 bases from J, leaving 11 bases between. The CDR3 covers 12 residues. The CDR3 DNA follows: TGTGCCAGCAGCGAACGAGGGCGTGAAGCTTTCTTT. Translated, it gives CASSERGREAFF.

This clone was picked up a small number of times. This rearrangement joins TRBV7-2 to TRBJ1-2; D gene uncertain. The V end was cut by 1 base, the J end by 8 bases, with 11 bases between. The length of the CDR3 is 13 residues. From germline, CDR1 is SGHTA and CDR2 FQGNSA. CDR3 residues: CASSLDGVGGYTF. CDR3 coding DNA: TGTGCCAGCAGCTTAGACGGGGTAGGAGGCTACACCTTC.

The rearrangement joins TRBV3-1 (or the pseudogene TRBV3-2) to TRBJ1-2; D is undetermined. The CDR3 contains 14 residues. Between the trimmed V and J ends, which lost 0 bases and 3 bases, there was a span of 8 bases. CDR1 LGHDT and CDR2 YNNKEL come from the germline V gene (reference sequence). CDR3 sequence reads: CASSQDLGYYGYTF. CDR3 DNA sequence: TGTGCCAGCAGCCAAGATCTTGGCTACTATGGCTACACCTTC.

The rearrangement links TRBV19 to TRBJ2-7; D gene uncertain. Germline V gives CDR1 LNHDA, CDR2 SQIVND (reference sequence). Trimming pared 5 bases from V and 6 bases from J, leaving 14 bases between. The CDR3 has 13 amino acids. This CDR3 is CASSSTRSGEQYF. The CDR3 DNA sequence: TGTGCCAGTAGTTCGACCCGGTCAGGCGAGCAGTACTTC.

The chain joins TRBV11-2 to TRBJ2-1, with a weak D call TRBD2 (6 bases). Germline V gives CDR1 SGHAT, CDR2 FQNNGV. There are 15 residues in the CDR3. Trimming pared 5 bases from V and 5 bases from J, leaving 16 bases between. The CDR3 DNA reads TGTGCCAGCAGCGTTAACGGAGGGAGACACAATGAGCAGTTCTTC. Protein: CASSVNGGRHNEQFF.

The V call is TRBV5-1, the J call TRBJ2-7, with a tentative D call TRBD1 (5 bases). The CDR3 has 12 residues. CDR1 is SGHRS, CDR2 YFSETQ, per germline. The germline V and J ends were trimmed by 3 bases and 3 bases, with 7 bases remaining between them. The CDR3: CASSSQGYEQYF. CDR3 bases: TGCGCCAGCAGCTCCCAGGGCTACGAGCAGTACTTC.

The chain employs TRBV7-3 and TRBJ2-3; tentatively, D is TRBD2 (5 bases). Trimming left V 5 bases short and J 5 bases short, with 11 bases between. Germline V gene data show CDR1 as SGHTA and CDR2 as FQGTGA. There are 13 residues in the CDR3. The CDR3 DNA reads TGTGCCAGCAGCGTTAACCGGGAAGATACGCAGTATTTT. This translates into CASSVNREDTQYF.

Only a few counts were recorded for this clone. The chain is built from TRBV6-6 and TRBJ2-1; TRBD1 aligns across 9 bases. Trimming at V came to 5 bases and at J to 2 bases, leaving 10 bases not matched to a gene. Germline V gives CDR1 MNHNY, CDR2 SVGAGI (reference sequence). The CDR3 extends over 17 amino acids. The DNA for the CDR3 is TGTGCCAGCAGTCCCCGGACCGGGACAGGGACCTACAATGAGCAGTTCTTC. This sequence encodes CASSPRTGTGTYNEQFF.